Below, 7 T cell receptor beta chains from the same sample are listed, as sequenced in a study of cytomegalovirus exposure and HLA in healthy donors (dated by TCRdb to 2016 to 2017). To prepare the library, the immunoSEQ multiplex PCR assay was applied. For the multiplex PCR, a mixture combining 60 forward primers for TCR Vbeta segments and 13 reverse primers for TCR Jbeta segments was used. The source is immuneACCESS, and TCRdb retained only in-frame sequences with V and J called. Part of the clones is not carried over; for the studies checked, unresolved V genes explain less than half of this, and the remainder is unexplained. This sample is represented by about 140,000 clones; about 74% of them were singletons. The ten top clones hold about 3.1% of the sample. Source material: PBMCs. Receptor source: a male donor in good health and CMV-seronegative.

The rearrangement links TRBV27 to TRBJ2-3, with 11 nucleotides matching TRBD2. CDR1 and CDR2 (germline): MNHEY, SMNVEV (reference sequence). The CDR3 contains 15 residues. J lost 6 bases, V lost 3 bases, and 5 bases had no gene match. CDR3 protein: CASSFSGGAADTQYF. CDR3 nucleotides: TGTGCCAGCAGTTTTAGCGGGGGGGCCGCGGATACGCAGTATTTT.

CDR3 residues: CASSFLAVTTYNEQFF. The CDR3 coding sequence is TGCGCCAGCAGCTTTCTAGCGGTAACTACCTACAATGAGCAGTTCTTC. The chain joins TRBV5-1 to TRBJ2-1; TRBD2 matches 7 bases. Trimming cost V 2 bases and J 2 bases; bases outside gene matches: 7. From germline, CDR1 is SGHRS and CDR2 YFSETQ. CDR3 length: 16 amino acids.

This rearrangement joins TRBV30 to TRBJ1-5; unclear D gene. The V gene's germline CDR1 is GTSNPN and CDR2 SVGIG (reference sequence). The CDR3 covers 13 residues. Trimming stripped 0 bases from V and 3 bases from J, with 6 bases between. CDR3 bases: TGTGCCTGGAGTGTACGAGACAATCAGCCCCAGCATTTT. This translates into CAWSVRDNQPQHF.

V usage is TRBV18 and J usage is TRBJ1-6; TRBD1 might be the D (6 bases). CDR3 length: 14 residues. V lost 1 base and J lost 10, with 11 bases in between. CDR1 KGHSH and CDR2 LQKENI come from the germline V gene. The CDR3 reads CASSPRAGESPLHF. The CDR3, as DNA: TGTGCCAGCTCACCACGGGCAGGGGAATCACCCCTCCACTTT.

The CDR3 region has the DNA TGTGCCAGCAGTGACCTAGCGGGCCGTAAAGAGACCCAGTACTTC. Translated: CASSDLAGRKETQYF. V usage is TRBV6-1 and J usage is TRBJ2-5; TRBD2 matches 8 bases. The CDR3 is made up of 15 amino acids. With V trimmed by 3 bases and J by 3 bases, 6 bases remained unmatched. Germline assignment: CDR1 MNHNS and CDR2 SASEGT.

In nucleotides, the CDR3 is TGTGCCAGCAGTAGGGAGGGAGTGGGCGGAAACACCATATATTTT. This gives the protein CASSREGVGGNTIYF. V is TRBV6-1 and J is TRBJ1-3; D is unresolved. The germline V gene has CDR1 MNHNS and CDR2 SASEGT. Trimming left V 5 bases short and J 4 bases short, with 15 bases between. The CDR3 totals 15 residues.

This chain uses TRBV18 with TRBJ2-6, with 10 positions matching TRBD1. From germline, CDR1 is KGHSH and CDR2 LQKENI. The J segment lost 0 bases and the V segment lost 1 base, leaving 9 bases of the junction unmatched. The CDR3 contains 20 residues. The CDR3 DNA reads TGTGCCAGCTCACCACTTGCCGGGACAGGGGATCTCTCTGGGGCCAACGTCCTGACTTTC. Protein product: CASSPLAGTGDLSGANVLTF. The entire variable domain, with the rest obtained from reference TRBV18 and TRBJ2-6, is as follows: NAGVMQNPRHLVRRRGQEARLRCSPMKGHSHVYWYRQLPEEGLKFMVYLQKENIIDESGMPKERFSAEFPKEGPSILRIQQVVRGDSAAYFCASSPLAGTGDLSGANVLTFGAGSRLTVL.